Below are 27 T cell receptor beta chains sequenced from a single sample in a study of blood T cell repertoires in COVID-19. Some clones are missing from TCRdb's copy, which holds only in-frame ones; the method was immunoSEQ multiplex PCR. The sample includes roughly 40,000 clones, 76% of them seen just once. The source material was peripheral blood. The receptors originated from a man older than 75 with acute or convalescent COVID-19.

This clone was detected a few times. The chain has TRBV27 and TRBJ1-5; TRBD1 is a possible D gene (5 bases). The CDR3 length is 17 residues. V was pared by 5 bases and J by 0 bases, with 17 bases between. Germline V gives CDR1 MNHEY, CDR2 SMNVEV (reference sequence). CDR3 in amino acids: CASSPHGRTSSNQPQHF. Written as DNA, the CDR3 is TGTGCCAGCAGTCCCCACGGACGGACATCTAGCAATCAGCCCCAGCATTTT.

This chain links TRBV3-1 (or the pseudogene TRBV3-2) with TRBJ2-7, with D perhaps matching TRBD2 (6 bases). Trimming removed 1 base from V and 6 bases from J, with 13 bases in between. The germline gives CDR1 LGHDT, CDR2 YNNKEL (reference sequence). The CDR3 is 14 residues long. CDR3 protein: CASSQVFQGGEQYF. CDR3 nucleotides: TGTGCCAGCAGCCAAGTTTTCCAGGGAGGCGAGCAGTACTTC.

The genes are TRBV6-5 and TRBJ2-1; 7 bases are a match to TRBD1. The CDR3 is made up of 13 amino acids. The germline CDR1 and CDR2 sequences are MNHEY and SVGAGI. The V and J ends lost 2 bases and 9 bases, in that order; junction bases with no gene match: 4. DNA of the CDR3: TGTGCCAGCAGTTACACTGGGACAGTTGAGCAGTTCTTC. Amino acid sequence: CASSYTGTVEQFF.

This clone has at least ten counts. The chain has TRBV4-1 and TRBJ2-6, with a possible D match to TRBD2 (5 bases). Deletions cut 4 bases from V and 0 bases from J, with 13 bases between. The CDR3 extends over 17 amino acids. Germline V gene lookup returns CDR1 MGHRA and CDR2 YSYEKL. The CDR3 loop is CASSLYGEISGANVLTF. CDR3 sequence (DNA): TGCGCCAGCAGCCTCTACGGGGAGATCTCTGGGGCCAACGTCCTGACTTTC.

This rearrangement joins TRBV19 to TRBJ1-1, with TRBD1 as a possible D gene (5 bases). The V end lost 6 bases, the J end lost 1 base, and 15 bases lay between the germline ends. Per the germline V gene, CDR1 is LNHDA and CDR2 is SQIVND (reference sequence). The CDR3 contains 15 residues. In nucleotides, the CDR3 is TGTGCCAGTAGGTCCGGGGGACGGACGAACACTGAAGCTTTCTTT. It translates to CASRSGGRTNTEAFF.

The chain has TRBV14 and TRBJ1-3; D is perhaps TRBD1 (5 bases). The germline CDR1 and CDR2 sequences are SGHDN and FVKESK. Trimming removed 4 bases from V and 0 bases from J, with 13 bases in between. The CDR3 covers 16 residues. The CDR3 loop is CASSRLGPPSGNTIYF. In DNA form, the CDR3 reads TGTGCCAGCAGCCGTCTGGGGCCGCCCTCTGGAAACACCATATATTTT. The variable domain in full, with the rest retrieved from reference TRBV14 and TRBJ1-3, is EAGVTQFPSHSVIEKGQTVTLRCDPISGHDNLYWYRRVMGKEIKFLLHFVKESKQDESGMPNNRFLAERTGGTYSTLKVQPAELEDSGVYFCASSRLGPPSGNTIYFGEGSWLTVV.

Only a few counts were recorded for this clone. The chain is built from TRBV19 and TRBJ2-5; TRBD2 aligns across 9 bases. The CDR3 runs 16 residues. The junction had 12 bases not matched to a gene; V was cut back by 6 bases and J by 4 bases. CDR1 LNHDA and CDR2 SQIVND come from the germline V gene (reference sequence). CDR3 DNA: TGTGCCAGTAGCGAGGGACTAGCACTTTCGGCAGAGACCCAGTACTTC. Translated: CASSEGLALSAETQYF.

The rearrangement links TRBV6-4 to TRBJ2-3, with TRBD2 matching over 13 bases. Germline CDR1 is MRHNA and CDR2 is SNTAGT. V lost 5 bases, J lost 6 bases, and 8 bases stayed unmatched. The CDR3 length is 16 residues. CDR3 sequence reads: CASSKGLAGFTDTQYF. DNA for the CDR3: TGTGCCAGCAGTAAGGGACTAGCGGGGTTTACGGATACGCAGTATTTT.

The chain links TRBV20-1 to TRBJ2-1; D is uncertain. The V end lost 3 bases, the J end lost 7 bases, and 10 bases lay between the germline ends. There are 12 residues in the CDR3. Germline V lookup: CDR1 DFQATT, CDR2 SNEGSKA (reference sequence). This chain's CDR3 is CSASPVLNEQFF. CDR3 nucleotide sequence: TGCAGTGCTAGTCCGGTTTTAAATGAGCAGTTCTTC.

The chain carries TRBV1 and TRBJ2-7; the DNA was not compared with TRBD1, the D call given in the table. TRBV1 is tagged as a pseudogene. The CDR3 totals 14 residues. The CDR3 region has the DNA TGCACCAGCAGCGGCTGGAACAGGGGGGACGAGCAGTACTTC. This sequence encodes CTSSGWNRGDEQYF.

This sequence joins TRBV7-3 and TRBJ2-3, with 13 bases fitting TRBD2. The CDR3 spans 15 residues. Germline lookup yields CDR1 SGHTA and CDR2 FQGTGA. The V and J ends lost 4 bases and 3 bases, in that order; junction bases with no gene match: 1. This CDR3 reads CASSWTSGGTDTQYF. The CDR3 bases are TGTGCCAGCAGCTGGACTAGCGGGGGAACAGATACGCAGTATTTT.

The chain joins TRBV29-1 to TRBJ1-1, with 9 bases fitting TRBD1. V was clipped by 6 bases and J by 0 bases; unmatched bases: 5. The CDR3 totals 14 residues. CDR1 and CDR2 from the germline V gene are SQVTM and ANQGSEA. For the CDR3, the DNA is TGCAGCGTGGGGACAGGGTGGTTGAACACTGAAGCTTTCTTT. It is translated as CSVGTGWLNTEAFF.

This CDR3 reads CASSRDRRSNQPQHF. CDR3 in DNA: TGTGCCAGCAGTAGGGACAGGAGGAGCAATCAGCCCCAGCATTTT. The J gene is TRBJ1-5, the V gene TRBV14; the match to TRBD1 covers 8 bases. The CDR3 runs to 15 residues. V shed 6 bases, J shed 1 base, and the junction held 5 bases outside the gene matches. Germline V lookup: CDR1 SGHDN, CDR2 FVKESK.

The sample holds a few counts of this clone. The chain carries TRBV2 and TRBJ1-6, with D uncertain. The CDR3 runs to 12 residues. Per germline, CDR1 SNHLY and CDR2 FYNNEI. Trimming left V 7 bases short and J 10 bases short, with 11 bases between. In nucleotides, the CDR3 is TGTGCCAGCAACCTTATGGAGTCACCCCTCCACTTT. Translated: CASNLMESPLHF. The full variable domain, with the rest looked up from reference TRBV2 and TRBJ1-6, is EPEVTQTPSHQVTQMGQEVILRCVPISNHLYFYWYRQILGQKVEFLVSFYNNEISEKSEIFDDQFSVERPDGSNFTLKIRSTKLEDSAMYFCASNLMESPLHFGNGTRLTVT.

V gene TRBV5-1 combines with J gene TRBJ2-3; 8 nucleotides line up with TRBD2. This CDR3 contains 18 residues. Germline loops: CDR1 SGHRS, CDR2 YFSETQ. The V segment lost 2 bases and the J segment 3 bases; nucleotides outside the gene matches: 14. The CDR3: CASSFEGLAGGGTDTQYF. In nucleotides, the CDR3 is TGCGCCAGCAGCTTTGAGGGGCTAGCGGGCGGAGGGACAGATACGCAGTATTTT.

V and J are TRBV9 and TRBJ1-3, with D maybe TRBD1 (6 bases). CDR1 and CDR2 from the germline V gene are SGDLS and YYNGEE. Trimming took off 3 bases at V and 0 bases at J, with 10 bases between the two ends. The CDR3 covers 15 residues. In DNA, the CDR3 is TGTGCCAGCAGCGGGGGACACACCTCTGGAAACACCATATATTTT. Translating gives CASSGGHTSGNTIYF.

This rearrangement joins TRBV3-1 (or the pseudogene TRBV3-2) to TRBJ2-1, with 13 bases aligning to TRBD2. The V segment lost 4 bases and the J segment 7 bases; nucleotides outside the gene matches: 4. The CDR3 is made up of 15 amino acids. The germline gives CDR1 LGHDT, CDR2 YNNKEL (reference sequence). The CDR3: CASSPGLAGENEQFF. CDR3 bases: TGTGCCAGCAGCCCAGGACTAGCGGGAGAAAATGAGCAGTTCTTC.

This clone was counted between two and nine times. The chain carries TRBV3-1 (or the pseudogene TRBV3-2) and TRBJ1-1, with 10 bases identical to TRBD1. The CDR3 sequence is 13 residues long. V shed 6 bases, J shed 10 bases, and the junction held 8 bases outside the gene matches. CDR1 is LGHDT and CDR2 is YNNKEL in the germline V gene (reference sequence). The CDR3 DNA follows: TGTGCCAGCAGGACAGGGGGCATACCAGGAGCTTTCTTT. Translated: CASRTGGIPGAFF.

The chain combines TRBV6-5 with TRBJ2-7, with TRBD2 matching over 7 bases. The CDR3 loop spans 15 amino acids. J lost 1 base, V lost 2 bases, and 5 bases had no gene match. Looked up from germline, CDR1 is MNHEY and CDR2 is SVGAGI. CDR3 coding DNA: TGTGCCAGCAGTTACGGGGGGGGAGAATCCTACGAGCAGTACTTC. It encodes CASSYGGGESYEQYF.

The rearrangement uses TRBV6-5 and TRBJ1-2; weak D call: TRBD1 (5 bases). The germline gives CDR1 MNHEY, CDR2 SVGAGI. The CDR3 is 13 residues long. Trimming took off 10 bases at V and 1 base at J, with 13 bases between the two ends. For the CDR3, the DNA is TGTGCCACCAGGATGACAGTTAACTATGGCTACACCTTC. It yields the protein CATRMTVNYGYTF.

The J gene is TRBJ2-7, the V gene TRBV30; 11 bases are a match to TRBD1. The V and J ends lost 0 bases and 3 bases, in that order; junction bases with no gene match: 4. CDR3 size: 15 residues. Germline CDR1 and CDR2: GTSNPN and SVGIG (reference sequence). As DNA, the CDR3 is TGTGCCTGGAGTGTACCGGGGACAGGGGGCTACGAGCAGTACTTC. Translating gives CAWSVPGTGGYEQYF.

The chain combines TRBV9 with TRBJ1-6, with 7 positions matching TRBD1. V lost 0 bases and J lost 10; bases outside the gene matches: 10. From germline, CDR1 is SGDLS and CDR2 YYNGEE. This CDR3 region has 16 residues. CDR3 bases: TGTGCCAGCAGCGTAGGGGGACTCACAGGGGCGTCACCCCTCCACTTT. It is translated as CASSVGGLTGASPLHF.

V gene TRBV5-1 combines with J gene TRBJ2-1; 12 bases match TRBD2. The germline gives CDR1 SGHRS, CDR2 YFSETQ. Trimming took 4 bases from V and 4 from J; bases not matched to a gene: 3. The CDR3 runs 15 residues. DNA of the CDR3: TGCGCCAGCAGCCCGACTAGCGGGGGATACAATGAGCAGTTCTTC. Translated: CASSPTSGGYNEQFF. The variable domain in full, completed from reference TRBV5-1 and TRBJ2-1, reads KAGVTQTPRYLIKTRGQQVTLSCSPISGHRSVSWYQQTPGQGLQFLFEYFSETQRNKGNFPGRFSGRQFSNSRSEMNVSTLELGDSALYLCASSPTSGGYNEQFFGPGTRLTVL.

The rearrangement uses TRBV5-1 and TRBJ2-1; TRBD2 matches 9 bases. The V and J ends lost 4 bases and 5 bases, in that order; junction bases with no gene match: 1. The CDR3 is 13 amino acids. CDR1 is SGHRS and CDR2 is YFSETQ in the germline V gene. The DNA of the CDR3 is TGCGCCAGCAGCGAGCGGGGGGACAATGAGCAGTTCTTC. Translating it yields CASSERGDNEQFF.

This chain links TRBV14 with TRBJ1-1; D gene uncertain. Germline loops: CDR1 SGHDN, CDR2 FVKESK. Trimming removed 0 bases at V and 6 bases at J, with 17 bases between. This CDR3 comprises 16 residues. CDR3 coding DNA: TGTGCCAGCAGCCAAGATAAGGGAGGCACCCGCCCTGAAGCTTTCTTT. Protein product: CASSQDKGGTRPEAFF.

V usage is TRBV5-1 and J usage is TRBJ1-1; no clear D. Germline CDR1 is SGHRS and CDR2 is YFSETQ. CDR3 length: 13 residues. Trimming took off 4 bases at V and 6 bases at J, with 13 bases between the two ends. The CDR3 bases are TGCGCCAGCAGCGTGGCCCGGGAAGCTGAAGCTTTCTTT. Protein product: CASSVAREAEAFF.

The chain couples TRBV9 to TRBJ2-5; D is unresolved. The CDR3 has 13 residues. Deletions cut 0 bases from V and 6 bases from J, with 9 bases between. Per germline, CDR1 SGDLS and CDR2 YYNGEE. CDR3 region: CASSVDPGKTQYF. The DNA of the CDR3 is TGTGCCAGCAGCGTAGACCCTGGCAAGACCCAGTACTTC.